The entry that follows covers one T cell receptor (beta chain) sequence. Antigen: not known. Via MiXCR, TCRdb re-called the 5' RACE reads, giving one row per CDR3 protein. The table includes hundreds of thousands of distinct CDR3 sequences, around 8.6% detected once. The CDR3 runs to 16 residues. Germline values: CDR1 SGHDN, CDR2 FVKESK. V was pared by 4 bases and J by 0 bases, with 16 bases between. This sample is part of a study of identical twins. Study observations and caveats: Twin-shared out-of-frame alpha sequences were enriched for low generation probability.

These sequences were also reported in another study, on yellow fever vaccine responses in identical twins.

The J gene is TRBJ2-7, the V gene TRBV14; D possibly uses TRBD1 or TRBD2 (5 bases each). The sample was PBMCs. This receptor was obtained from a woman between 18 and 30 years old in good health. Written as DNA, the CDR3 is TGTGCCAGCAGCCTTGCTGGGACGGCCAGCTCCTACGAGCAGTACTTC. It specifies CASSLAGTASSYEQYF.